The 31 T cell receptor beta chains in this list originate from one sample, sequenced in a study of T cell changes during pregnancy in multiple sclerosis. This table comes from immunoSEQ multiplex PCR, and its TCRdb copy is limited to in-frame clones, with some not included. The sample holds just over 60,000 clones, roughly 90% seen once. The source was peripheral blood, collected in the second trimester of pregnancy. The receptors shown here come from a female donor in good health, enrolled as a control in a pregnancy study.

The CDR3 bases are TGTGCCAGCAGTGAGGGTCCGAGCGGGAGGGCCCCCTACAATGAGCAGTTCTTC. This translates into CASSEGPSGRAPYNEQFF. J is TRBJ2-1 and V is TRBV25-1; 10 bases agree with TRBD2. The CDR3 loop spans 18 amino acids. Germline V gene data show CDR1 as MGHDK and CDR2 as SYGVNS. With V trimmed by 3 bases and J by 2 bases, 10 bases remained unmatched.

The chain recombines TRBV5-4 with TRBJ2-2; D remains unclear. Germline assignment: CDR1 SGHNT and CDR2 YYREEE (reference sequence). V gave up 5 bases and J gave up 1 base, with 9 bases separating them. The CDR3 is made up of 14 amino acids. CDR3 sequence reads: CASRDTLNTGELFF. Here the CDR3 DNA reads TGTGCCAGCAGAGATACTTTGAACACCGGGGAGCTGTTTTTT.

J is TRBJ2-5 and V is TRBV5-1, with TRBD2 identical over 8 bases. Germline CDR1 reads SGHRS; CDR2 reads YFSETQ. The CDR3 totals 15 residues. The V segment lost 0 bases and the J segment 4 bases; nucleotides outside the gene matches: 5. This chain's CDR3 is CASSLAGGLGETQYF. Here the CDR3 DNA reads TGCGCCAGCAGCTTGGCGGGGGGGCTTGGAGAGACCCAGTACTTC.

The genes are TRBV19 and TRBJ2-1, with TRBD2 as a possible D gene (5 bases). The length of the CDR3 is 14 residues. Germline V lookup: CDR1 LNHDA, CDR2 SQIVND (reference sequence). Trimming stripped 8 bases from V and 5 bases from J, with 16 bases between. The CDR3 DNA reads TGTGCCAGTGCCTCGAGAGGGCGGAACAATGAGCAGTTCTTC. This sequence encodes CASASRGRNNEQFF. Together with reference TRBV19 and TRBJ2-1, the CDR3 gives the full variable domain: DGGITQSPKYLFRKEGQNVTLSCEQNLNHDAMYWYRQDPGQGLRLIYYSQIVNDFQKGDIAEGYSVSREKKESFPLTVTSAQKNPTAFYLCASASRGRNNEQFFGPGTRLTVL.

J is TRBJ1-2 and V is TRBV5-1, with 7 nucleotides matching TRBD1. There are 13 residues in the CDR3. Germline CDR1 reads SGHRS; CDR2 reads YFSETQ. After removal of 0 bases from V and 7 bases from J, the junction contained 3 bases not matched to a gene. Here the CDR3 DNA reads TGCGCCAGCAGCTTGGGACAGGGAGGTGGCTACACCTTC. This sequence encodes CASSLGQGGGYTF.

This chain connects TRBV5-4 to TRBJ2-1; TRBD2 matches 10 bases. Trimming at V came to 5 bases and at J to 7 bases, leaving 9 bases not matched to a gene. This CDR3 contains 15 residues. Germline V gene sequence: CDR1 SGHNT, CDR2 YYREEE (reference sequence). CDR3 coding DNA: TGTGCCAGCAGGAGAGCGGGAGGGCCACAAAATGAGCAGTTCTTC. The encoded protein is CASRRAGGPQNEQFF.

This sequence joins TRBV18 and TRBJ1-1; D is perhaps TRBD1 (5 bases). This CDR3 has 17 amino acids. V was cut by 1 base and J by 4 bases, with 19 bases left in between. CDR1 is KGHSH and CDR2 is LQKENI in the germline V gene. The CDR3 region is CASSPRGYRTVGTEAFF. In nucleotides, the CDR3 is TGTGCCAGCTCACCACGGGGCTACCGAACCGTGGGCACTGAAGCTTTCTTT.

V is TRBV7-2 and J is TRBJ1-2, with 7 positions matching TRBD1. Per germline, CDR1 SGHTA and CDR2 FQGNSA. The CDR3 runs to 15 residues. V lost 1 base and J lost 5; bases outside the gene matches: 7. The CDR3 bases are TGTGCCAGCAGCTTAGTCGCGACAGGGTCATATGGCTACACCTTC. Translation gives CASSLVATGSYGYTF. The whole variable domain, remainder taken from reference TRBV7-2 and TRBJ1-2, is GAGVSQSPSNKVTEKGKDVELRCDPISGHTALYWYRQSLGQGLEFLIYFQGNSAPDKSGLPSDRFSAERTGGSVSTLTIQRTQQEDSAVYLCASSLVATGSYGYTFGSGTRLTVV.

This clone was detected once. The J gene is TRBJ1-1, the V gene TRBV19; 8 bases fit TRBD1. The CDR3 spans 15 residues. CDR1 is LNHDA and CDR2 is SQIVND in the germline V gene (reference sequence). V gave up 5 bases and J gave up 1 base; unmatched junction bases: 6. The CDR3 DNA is TGTGCCAGTAGTTTGACCGGGACAGGGAACACTGAAGCTTTCTTT. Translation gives CASSLTGTGNTEAFF.

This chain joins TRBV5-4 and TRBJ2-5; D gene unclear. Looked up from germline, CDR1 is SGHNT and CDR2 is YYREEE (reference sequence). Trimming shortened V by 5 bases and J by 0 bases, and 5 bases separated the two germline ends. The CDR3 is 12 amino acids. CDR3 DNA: TGTGCCAGCAGTTCGTACCAAGAGACCCAGTACTTC. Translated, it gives CASSSYQETQYF.

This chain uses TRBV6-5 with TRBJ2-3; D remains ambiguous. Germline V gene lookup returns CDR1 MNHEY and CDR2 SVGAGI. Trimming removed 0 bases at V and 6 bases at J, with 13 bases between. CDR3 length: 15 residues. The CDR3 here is CASSYSFARVDTQYF. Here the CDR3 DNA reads TGTGCCAGCAGTTACTCGTTCGCCCGGGTGGATACGCAGTATTTT.

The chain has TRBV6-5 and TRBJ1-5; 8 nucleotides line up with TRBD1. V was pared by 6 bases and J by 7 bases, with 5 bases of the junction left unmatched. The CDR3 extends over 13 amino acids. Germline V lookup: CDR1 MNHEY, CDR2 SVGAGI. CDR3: CASRMTGDQPQHF. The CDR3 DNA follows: TGTGCCAGCAGAATGACAGGGGACCAGCCCCAGCATTTT.

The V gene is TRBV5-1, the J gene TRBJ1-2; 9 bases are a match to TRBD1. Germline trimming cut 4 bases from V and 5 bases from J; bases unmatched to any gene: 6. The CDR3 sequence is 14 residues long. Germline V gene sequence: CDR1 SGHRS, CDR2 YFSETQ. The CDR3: CASSVQGAGYGYTF. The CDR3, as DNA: TGCGCCAGCAGCGTACAGGGGGCGGGGTATGGCTACACCTTC.

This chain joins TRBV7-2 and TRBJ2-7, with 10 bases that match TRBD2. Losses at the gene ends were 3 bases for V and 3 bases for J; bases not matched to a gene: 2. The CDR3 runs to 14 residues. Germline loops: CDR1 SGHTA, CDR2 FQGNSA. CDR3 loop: CASSFTSGDYEQYF. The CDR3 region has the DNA TGTGCCAGCAGCTTCACTAGCGGGGACTACGAGCAGTACTTC.

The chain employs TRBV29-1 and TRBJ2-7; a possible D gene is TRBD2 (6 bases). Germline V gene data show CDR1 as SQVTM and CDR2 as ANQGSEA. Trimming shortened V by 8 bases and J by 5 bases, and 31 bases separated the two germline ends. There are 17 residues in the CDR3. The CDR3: CSSIALRLVWASHEQYF. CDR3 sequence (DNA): TGCAGCTCAATAGCGCTCCGACTAGTCTGGGCGAGCCACGAGCAGTACTTC.

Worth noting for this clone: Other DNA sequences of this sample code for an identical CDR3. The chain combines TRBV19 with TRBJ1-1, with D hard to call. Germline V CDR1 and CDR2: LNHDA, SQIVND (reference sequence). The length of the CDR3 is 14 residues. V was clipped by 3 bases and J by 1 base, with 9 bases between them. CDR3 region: CASSIGQPNTEAFF. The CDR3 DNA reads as TGTGCCAGTAGTATCGGTCAACCGAACACTGAAGCTTTCTTT.

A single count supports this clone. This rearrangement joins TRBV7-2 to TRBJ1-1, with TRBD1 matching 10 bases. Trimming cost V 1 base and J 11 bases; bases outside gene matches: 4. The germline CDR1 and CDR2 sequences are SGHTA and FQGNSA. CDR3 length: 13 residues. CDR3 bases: TGTGCCAGCAGCTTAGGCGGGACAGGGGTGGCTTTCTTT. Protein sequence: CASSLGGTGVAFF.

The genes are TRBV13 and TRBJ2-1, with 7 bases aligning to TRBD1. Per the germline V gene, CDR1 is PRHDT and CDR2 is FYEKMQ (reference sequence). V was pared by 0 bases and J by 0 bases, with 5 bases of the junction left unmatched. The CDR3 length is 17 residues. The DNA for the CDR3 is TGTGCCAGCAGCTTAGGTCCTGGGACAGACTCCTACAATGAGCAGTTCTTC. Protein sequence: CASSLGPGTDSYNEQFF.

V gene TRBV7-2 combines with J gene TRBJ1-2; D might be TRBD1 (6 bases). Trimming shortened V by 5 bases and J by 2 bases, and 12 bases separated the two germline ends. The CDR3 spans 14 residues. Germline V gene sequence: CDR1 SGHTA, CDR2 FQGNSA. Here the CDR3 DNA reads TGTGCCAGCAGCCCGGACAGCCTAAACTATGGCTACACCTTC. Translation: CASSPDSLNYGYTF.

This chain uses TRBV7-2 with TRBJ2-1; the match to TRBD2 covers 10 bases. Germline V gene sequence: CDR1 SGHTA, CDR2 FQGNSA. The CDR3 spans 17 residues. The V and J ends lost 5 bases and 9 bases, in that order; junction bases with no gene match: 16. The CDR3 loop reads CASSSGPRLAGAGEQFF. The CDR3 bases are TGTGCCAGCAGCAGCGGACCGCGGCTAGCGGGAGCTGGTGAGCAGTTCTTC. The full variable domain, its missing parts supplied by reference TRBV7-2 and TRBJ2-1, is GAGVSQSPSNKVTEKGKDVELRCDPISGHTALYWYRQSLGQGLEFLIYFQGNSAPDKSGLPSDRFSAERTGGSVSTLTIQRTQQEDSAVYLCASSSGPRLAGAGEQFFGPGTRLTVL.

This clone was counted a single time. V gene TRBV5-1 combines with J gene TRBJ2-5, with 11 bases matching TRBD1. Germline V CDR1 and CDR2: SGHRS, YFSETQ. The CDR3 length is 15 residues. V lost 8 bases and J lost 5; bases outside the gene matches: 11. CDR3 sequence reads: CASGTGGYLGETQYF. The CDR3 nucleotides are TGCGCCAGTGGGACAGGGGGATATCTGGGGGAGACCCAGTACTTC.

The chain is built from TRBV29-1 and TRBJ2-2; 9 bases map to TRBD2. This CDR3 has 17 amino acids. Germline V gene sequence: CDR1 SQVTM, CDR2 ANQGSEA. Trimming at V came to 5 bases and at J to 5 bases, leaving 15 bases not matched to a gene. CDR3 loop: CSVLGVVAGGRTGELFF. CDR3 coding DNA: TGCAGCGTTTTGGGGGTAGTGGCGGGAGGGAGGACCGGGGAGCTGTTTTTT.

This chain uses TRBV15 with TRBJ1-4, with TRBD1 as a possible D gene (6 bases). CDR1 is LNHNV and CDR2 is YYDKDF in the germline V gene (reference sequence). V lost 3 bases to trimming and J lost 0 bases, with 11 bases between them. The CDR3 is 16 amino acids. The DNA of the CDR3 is TGTGCCACCAGCAGTCCCAGGGGACCAACTAATGAAAAACTGTTTTTT. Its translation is CATSSPRGPTNEKLFF.

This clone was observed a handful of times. The CDR3 nucleotides read TGTGCCAGCAGTTACGAGCACCAAGAGACCCAGTACTTC. Its translation: CASSYEHQETQYF. The V and J genes are TRBV6-5 and TRBJ2-5; D is ambiguous. V shed 2 bases and J shed 0 bases, with 4 bases lying between them. The CDR3 sequence is 13 residues long. Germline loops: CDR1 MNHEY, CDR2 SVGAGI.

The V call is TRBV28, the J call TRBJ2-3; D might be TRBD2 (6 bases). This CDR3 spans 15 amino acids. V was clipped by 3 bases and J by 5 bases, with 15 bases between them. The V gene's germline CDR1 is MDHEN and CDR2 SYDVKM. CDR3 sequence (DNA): TGTGCCAGCAGTTTTTTGGGGCAGGGAGGAGATACGCAGTATTTT. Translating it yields CASSFLGQGGDTQYF.

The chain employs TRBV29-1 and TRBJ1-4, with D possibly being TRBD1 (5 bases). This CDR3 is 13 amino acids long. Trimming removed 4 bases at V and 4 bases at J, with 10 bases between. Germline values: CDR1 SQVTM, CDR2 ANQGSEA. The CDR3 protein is CSVARALNEKLFF. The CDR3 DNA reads TGCAGCGTTGCCAGGGCCCTTAATGAAAAACTGTTTTTT.

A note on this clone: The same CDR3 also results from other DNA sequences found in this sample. The CDR3 reads CATSREAGGPDTQYF. DNA for the CDR3: TGTGCCACCAGCAGAGAAGCGGGAGGGCCAGATACGCAGTATTTT. V gene TRBV15 combines with J gene TRBJ2-3; 10 bases match TRBD2. The germline CDR1 and CDR2 sequences are LNHNV and YYDKDF (reference sequence). This CDR3 region has 15 residues. The junction had 1 base not matched to a gene; V was cut back by 0 bases and J by 4 bases.

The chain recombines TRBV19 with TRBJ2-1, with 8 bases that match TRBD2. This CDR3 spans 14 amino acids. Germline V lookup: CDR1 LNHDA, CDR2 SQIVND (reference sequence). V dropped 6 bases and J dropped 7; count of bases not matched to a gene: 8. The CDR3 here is CASSGRAVVNEQFF. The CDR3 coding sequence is TGTGCCAGTAGCGGGAGGGCCGTGGTGAATGAGCAGTTCTTC.

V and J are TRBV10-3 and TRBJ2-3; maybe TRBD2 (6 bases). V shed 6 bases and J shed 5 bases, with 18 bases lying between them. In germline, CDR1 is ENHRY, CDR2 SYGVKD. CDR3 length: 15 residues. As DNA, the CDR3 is TGTGCCATCAGGTGGAGCGGAGACGGGGGAGATACGCAGTATTTT. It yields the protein CAIRWSGDGGDTQYF.

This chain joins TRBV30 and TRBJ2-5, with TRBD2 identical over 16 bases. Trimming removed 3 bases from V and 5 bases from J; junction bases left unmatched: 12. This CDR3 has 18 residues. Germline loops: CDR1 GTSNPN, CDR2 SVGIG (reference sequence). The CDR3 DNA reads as TGTGCCTGGAGCGAATCGGGACTAGCGGGGGGGCCGGGTGAGACCCAGTACTTC. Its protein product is CAWSESGLAGGPGETQYF.

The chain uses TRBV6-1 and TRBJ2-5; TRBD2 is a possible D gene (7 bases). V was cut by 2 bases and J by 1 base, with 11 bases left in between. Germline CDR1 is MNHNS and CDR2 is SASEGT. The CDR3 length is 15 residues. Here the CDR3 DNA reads TGTGCCAGCAGTGAAAGCGCGGGGGCCCAAGAGACCCAGTACTTC. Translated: CASSESAGAQETQYF.